The rows below give T cell receptor beta chains drawn from one sample of a study of blood T cells in healthy people across ages. TCRdb re-analysed the 5' RACE reads in MiXCR, keeping a single row per CDR3 protein. The data show around 1,000,000 distinct CDR3 sequences, with under 30% seen just once and 0.65% to 0.75% held by the top ten. This sample also belongs to another study, concerning T cells of mothers and their children.

Specimen: blood. All receptors derive from a girl aged 2-10 years in good health. Both conserved end residues are part of each CDR3. A D gene is named only where the DNA matches it firmly. Clone size is given for some rows only: seen once, a few or many times, or a class if the clone is expanded.

d_call clone_size cdr3_length j_call v_call cdr3_aa cdr3_nt
TRBD2 few 16 TRBJ2-3 TRBV20-1 CSAMTRPGLPIRSQYF TGCAGTGCTATGACACGACCGGGACTACCCATTCGGTCGCAGTATTTT
. . 15 TRBJ2-3 TRBV6-5 CASNVTTDDTDTQYF TGTGCCAGCAACGTAACGACAGATGACACAGATACGCAGTATTTT
TRBD2 few 15 TRBJ2-1 TRBV6-6 CASSTGTSYRNEQFF TGTGCCAGCAGTACCGGGACTAGCTATCGCAATGAGCAGTTCTTC
. few 12 TRBJ2-1 TRBV12-3/TRBV12-4 CASRSEYNEQFF TGTGCCAGCAGGTCAGAGTACAATGAGCAGTTCTTC
. . 13 TRBJ1-2 TRBV29-1 CSARVSESHGYTF TGCAGCGCTCGGGTCTCCGAGTCCCATGGCTACACCTTC
TRBD1 . 18 TRBJ1-1 TRBV9 CASSVEDRVGGEDTEAFF TGTGCCAGCAGCGTGGAGGACAGGGTCGGTGGAGAGGACACTGAAGCTTTCTTT
. few 15 TRBJ1-2 TRBV7-8 CASSLLGSLNYGYTF TGTGCCAGCAGCTTATTGGGAAGCCTGAACTATGGCTACACCTTC
. . 12 TRBJ1-6 TRBV6-2/TRBV6-3 CASRSNSSPLHF TGTGCCAGCAGATCTAACAGTTCACCCCTCCACTTT
. . 17 TRBJ2-3 TRBV7-2 CASSLGHLRGIPDTQYF TGTGCCAGCAGCTTAGGCCACCTGAGGGGCATTCCAGATACGCAGTATTTT
. few 16 TRBJ2-5 TRBV6-1 CASSEHAGLSAETQYF TGTGCCAGCAGTGAACATGCAGGATTATCCGCAGAGACCCAGTACTTC
. . 15 TRBJ2-7 TRBV4-1 CASSQESGTPYEQYF TGCGCCAGCAGCCAGGAGTCCGGGACACCCTACGAGCAGTACTTC
TRBD1 few 16 TRBJ2-1 TRBV6-2/TRBV6-3 CASSLRTGAQYNEQFF TGTGCCAGCAGCCTCCGGACAGGGGCCCAATACAATGAGCAGTTCTTC
TRBD1 . 14 TRBJ1-4 TRBV12-3/TRBV12-4 CASSLGQGQGKLFF TGTGCCAGCAGTTTGGGACAGGGACAGGGAAAACTGTTTTTT
. . 17 TRBJ2-5 TRBV14 CASSQSTDFSGGETQYF TGTGCCAGCAGCCAATCAACAGACTTTTCCGGCGGAGAGACCCAGTACTTC
TRBD1 once 16 TRBJ2-2 TRBV12-3/TRBV12-4 CASRPQGLANTGELFF TGTGCCAGCAGGCCACAGGGGTTAGCGAACACCGGGGAGCTGTTTTTT
. few 15 TRBJ2-7 TRBV7-9 CASSLVGRGSYEQYF TGTGCCAGCAGCTTAGTGGGCCGGGGCTCCTACGAGCAGTACTTC
. . 16 TRBJ2-2 TRBV11-3 CASSGRDWGSTGELFF TGTGCCAGCAGCGGCCGGGACTGGGGGTCCACCGGGGAGCTGTTTTTT
. few 12 TRBJ2-1 TRBV2 CASSVVRNEQFF TGTGCCAGCAGTGTAGTCCGGAATGAGCAGTTCTTC
TRBD1 . 11 TRBJ1-1 TRBV6-4 CASSDRGKAFF TGTGCCAGCTCTGACAGGGGGAAAGCTTTCTTT
TRBD2 few 14 TRBJ2-7 TRBV7-3 CASSFGLAGNEQYF TGTGCCAGCAGCTTCGGACTAGCGGGAAATGAGCAGTACTTC
TRBD2 few 16 TRBJ2-1 TRBV3-1 CASSRGGGGYYNEQFF TGTGCCAGCAGCCGGGGCGGGGGTGGTTACTACAATGAGCAGTTCTTC
. few 13 TRBJ1-6 TRBV5-6 CASSSVLHSPLHF TGTGCCAGCAGCTCAGTGCTCCATTCACCCCTCCACTTT
. few 14 TRBJ1-4 TRBV6-1 CASSQAWGREKLFF TGTGCCAGCAGTCAGGCATGGGGGAGAGAAAAACTGTTTTTT
. . 13 TRBJ1-1 TRBV27 CASSVTGGSEAFF TGTGCCAGCAGTGTAACGGGTGGATCGGAAGCTTTCTTT
TRBD2 . 20 TRBJ2-7 TRBV6-5 CASSYSILGRISGGGYEQYF TGTGCCAGCAGTTACTCGATTTTGGGCCGTATTAGCGGGGGAGGCTACGAGCAGTACTTC
TRBD1 few 20 TRBJ1-2 TRBV7-9 CASSSLAGTGVGISPYGYTF TGTGCCAGCAGCAGCCTTGCTGGGACAGGGGTTGGAATATCTCCCTATGGCTACACCTTC
. . 12 TRBJ2-7 TRBV29-1 CSATGSKGEQYF TGCAGCGCCACCGGGTCTAAGGGAGAGCAGTACTTC
TRBD2 . 14 TRBJ2-5 TRBV29-1 CSVEWREKGETQYF TGCAGCGTTGAATGGCGGGAGAAGGGTGAGACCCAGTACTTC
. . 13 TRBJ2-7 TRBV14 CASSHRESYEQYF TGTGCCAGCAGCCATCGAGAGTCCTACGAGCAGTACTTC
TRBD1 few 14 TRBJ1-1 TRBV20-1 CSASFLQGHTEAFF TGCAGTGCTAGCTTCTTACAGGGGCACACTGAAGCTTTCTTT
. many 12 TRBJ2-1 TRBV11-3 CASSLQGDEQFF TGTGCCAGCAGCCTACAGGGTGACGAGCAGTTCTTC
TRBD1 few 15 TRBJ1-1 TRBV7-9 CASSPIDRGNTEAFF TGTGCCAGCAGCCCTATAGACAGGGGGAACACCGAAGCTTTCTTT
. . 12 TRBJ1-2 TRBV2 CASGGSGYGYTF TGTGCCAGCGGGGGATCAGGCTATGGCTACACCTTC
. few 13 TRBJ2-7 TRBV11-2 CASSWNSTYEQYF TGTGCCAGCAGCTGGAACAGTACCTACGAGCAGTACTTC
TRBD2 . 15 TRBJ2-5 TRBV28 CASSPTSGGGGTQYF TGTGCCAGCAGCCCGACTAGCGGGGGTGGGGGGACCCAGTACTTC
. few 15 TRBJ1-2 TRBV12-3/TRBV12-4 CASSPQPTVNYGYTF TGTGCCAGCAGCCCGCAACCGACGGTTAACTATGGCTACACCTTC